This TCR beta chain was found in a study of beta chain features in type 1 diabetes. Study observations and caveats: Whether TCRB rearrangement is influenced by HLA type went unresolved here. The study found fewer insertions and more deletions at VDJ junctions in type 1 diabetes patients.

V shed 1 base and J shed 5 bases, with 6 bases lying between them. Germline assignment: CDR1 SEHNR and CDR2 FQNEAQ (reference sequence). This CDR3 has 12 residues. Reverse transcribing all isolated RNA meant expressed TCRB transcripts were sequenced. Some clones are missing from TCRdb's copy, which holds only in-frame ones; the method was immunoSEQ multiplex PCR. The sample contains about 930,000 clones, 15% to 20% of which appear only once. Cells sorted by CD45RO/CCR7/CD25/CD127/CD95/CD27 comprised CD4+ naive, central memory, regulatory and stem cell-like memory cells. In the case of this clone: Its antigen remains unknown.

V usage is TRBV7-9 and J usage is TRBJ2-7; the D is unclear. The sample was naive CD4+ T cells from blood. This receptor was obtained from a woman between 18 and 29 years old in good health. CDR3 nucleotide sequence: TGTGCCAGCAGCTTAGTACACGACGAGCAGTACTTC. Protein: CASSLVHDEQYF.